These T cell receptor beta chains were read from a single sample in a study of CD4 and CD8 cells across lung adenocarcinoma regions. A single record per CDR3 protein comes from TCRdb applying MiXCR to the PCR reads. The profile shows roughly 25,000 distinct CDR3 sequences, approximately 53% of them singletons. The sequencing sample was made of CD8+ T cells from the center of a lung tumor. The source is a male donor with lung adenocarcinoma. The CD4 and CD8 labels of this study may be unreliable. Each CDR3 is given with its conserved first and last residue. The D gene is left open where the match is weak. Size tells how often a clone was seen (once, few, many) or the class of an expanded clone, and some rows leave it out.

TRBJ2-5 | TRBV4-2 | - | once | TGTGCCAGCAGGGGGTACGGGGGCCCCCAGCCAGAGACCCAGTACTTT | CASRGYGGPQPETQYF
TRBJ2-7 | TRBV6-1 | - | - | TGTGGCGGCTCGGGGGCGGGAGCCCAAAATACGCAGTACTTC | CGGSGAGAQNTQYF
TRBJ2-3 | TRBV7-6 | - | many | TGTGCCAGCAGCTTAGCCGGTGCGAGCACAGATACGCAGTATTTT | CASSLAGASTDTQYF
TRBJ2-4 | TRBV27 | - | - | TGTGCCAGCAGTTTACTGGGGCGGGGAGCCACAAACACGCAGTACTTT | CASSLLGRGATNTQYF
TRBJ1-2 | TRBV6-1 | TRBD1 | medium-sized | TGTGCCAGCAGTGTTCAGGGGGGTGATGGCTACACCTTC | CASSVQGGDGYTF
TRBJ2-1 | TRBV11-2 | TRBD1 | - | TGTGCCAGCAGCTCAGGACCGGGACAGGGATACAATGAGCAGTTCTTC | CASSSGPGQGYNEQFF
TRBJ2-1 | TRBV12-3/TRBV12-4 | - | - | TGTGCCAGCAGTTTGTTTGCCACCGGGGCGCAGTTCTTC | CASSLFATGAQFF
TRBJ2-1 | TRBV10-1 | - | - | TGCGCCAGGGGGACGGGCCTGCGGGCGGAAAACACGCAGTATTTC | CARGTGLRAENTQYF
TRBJ2-3 | TRBV6-6 | - | medium-sized | TGTGCCAGCAGGCAGACTATAACTTCCCGCACAGATACGCAGTATTTT | CASRQTITSRTDTQYF
TRBJ2-4 | TRBV6-1 | TRBD1 | - | TGTGCCAGCAGTGGGACCCGAGGGGACAGGGAGGGTTTAGACCAAGACACCCAGTACTTC | CASSGTRGDREGLDQDTQYF